Presented here are 25 T cell receptor beta chains from one specimen sequenced in a study of cytomegalovirus exposure and HLA in healthy donors. Amplification used 60 Vbeta primers and 13 Jbeta primers. The method was immunoSEQ multiplex PCR; TCRdb's version includes in-frame clones alone and lacks a portion of them. The sample holds roughly 120,000 clones, 81% seen once. The material sequenced was PBMCs. These receptors originate from a woman younger than 45 in good health and CMV-seronegative.

The rearrangement uses TRBV6-1 and TRBJ2-1; 13 positions match TRBD2. The V and J ends lost 4 bases and 4 bases, in that order; junction bases with no gene match: 1. Per the germline V gene, CDR1 is MNHNS and CDR2 is SASEGT. The CDR3 extends over 15 amino acids. The CDR3 is CASSGLAGGYNEQFF. The CDR3 DNA sequence: TGTGCCAGCAGTGGACTAGCGGGAGGATACAATGAGCAGTTCTTC.

V and J are TRBV4-2 and TRBJ2-3; 11 nucleotides align to TRBD2. The CDR3 loop spans 16 amino acids. V shed 0 bases, J shed 5 bases, and the junction held 4 bases outside the gene matches. Germline CDR1 is LGHNA and CDR2 is YNFKEQ. CDR3 residues: CASSQDPTSGRDTQYF. Written as DNA, the CDR3 is TGTGCCAGCAGCCAAGATCCCACTAGCGGGAGAGATACGCAGTATTTT.

CDR3 coding DNA: TGCGCCAGCAGCCAAGATACTTCGGGACAGAACTATGGCTACACCTTC. This sequence encodes CASSQDTSGQNYGYTF. This chain joins TRBV4-3 and TRBJ1-2; 7 bases map to TRBD1. Trimming cost V 0 bases and J 2 bases; bases outside gene matches: 6. The CDR3 extends over 16 amino acids. CDR1 and CDR2 (germline): LGHNA, YSLEER.

The chain is built from TRBV28 and TRBJ2-1, with 7 bases matching TRBD1. The CDR3 covers 15 residues. Germline V gene lookup returns CDR1 MDHEN and CDR2 SYDVKM. Unmatched junction bases numbered 5, after V lost 5 bases and J lost 1 base. CDR3 sequence reads: CASSTTGESYNEQFF. The CDR3 DNA sequence: TGTGCCAGCAGTACAACAGGGGAATCCTACAATGAGCAGTTCTTC.

The genes are TRBV4-2 and TRBJ2-7; 10 positions match TRBD2. Germline values: CDR1 LGHNA, CDR2 YNFKEQ. V shed 1 base, J shed 0 bases, and the junction held 0 bases outside the gene matches. The CDR3 is made up of 15 amino acids. CDR3 coding DNA: TGTGCCAGCAGCCAAGGACTAGCGGGCTCCTACGAGCAGTACTTC. Its translation is CASSQGLAGSYEQYF.

The chain couples TRBV11-2 to TRBJ2-2, with D unresolved. V shed 4 bases and J shed 3 bases, with 12 bases lying between them. Germline V gene lookup returns CDR1 SGHAT and CDR2 FQNNGV. The CDR3 is 15 amino acids. The CDR3 protein is CASSSVSRDTGELFF. The CDR3 DNA reads as TGTGCCAGCAGCTCCGTTTCCCGCGACACCGGGGAGCTGTTTTTT.

A single count supports this clone. This sequence joins TRBV7-9 and TRBJ2-1; D gene uncertain. There are 14 residues in the CDR3. Trimming cost V 1 base and J 0 bases, with 4 bases left between them. CDR1 is SEHNR and CDR2 is FQNEAQ in the germline V gene (reference sequence). The DNA of the CDR3 is TGTGCCAGCAGCTTAGTGGCCTCCTACAATGAGCAGTTCTTC. Protein sequence: CASSLVASYNEQFF.

The chain uses TRBV7-2 and TRBJ2-5; D unresolved. Germline loops: CDR1 SGHTA, CDR2 FQGNSA. The V and J ends lost 5 bases and 4 bases respectively, with 14 bases between them. The CDR3 runs 14 residues. The CDR3 here is CASSLIGGGETQYF. The CDR3 DNA is TGTGCCAGCAGCCTCATCGGCGGCGGAGAGACCCAGTACTTC. The full variable domain, rest sourced from reference TRBV7-2 and TRBJ2-5, is GAGVSQSPSNKVTEKGKDVELRCDPISGHTALYWYRQSLGQGLEFLIYFQGNSAPDKSGLPSDRFSAERTGGSVSTLTIQRTQQEDSAVYLCASSLIGGGETQYFGPGTRLLVL.

Here the CDR3 DNA reads TGTGCCAGCAGCTTCACGACAGGGTCCACTGAAGCTTTCTTT. Translating it yields CASSFTTGSTEAFF. The chain carries TRBV7-8 and TRBJ1-1; 7 bases line up with TRBD1. Germline lookup yields CDR1 SGHVS and CDR2 FQNEAQ. Trimming removed 3 bases from V and 4 bases from J; junction bases left unmatched: 5. This CDR3 region has 14 residues.

The rearrangement links TRBV25-1 to TRBJ2-1; maybe TRBD2 (5 bases). The V end lost 1 base, the J end lost 4 bases, and 8 bases lay between the germline ends. Germline CDR1 is MGHDK and CDR2 is SYGVNS. The CDR3 spans 14 residues. CDR3 coding DNA: TGTGCCAGCAGTGAATCCACTAGTTACAATGAGCAGTTCTTC. This encodes CASSESTSYNEQFF.

The chain carries TRBV27 and TRBJ2-7; tentatively, D is TRBD2 (6 bases). The V end was cut by 5 bases, the J end by 3 bases, with 17 bases between. The length of the CDR3 is 15 residues. In germline, CDR1 is MNHEY, CDR2 SMNVEV (reference sequence). CDR3 nucleotides: TGTGCCAGCAGTCTAAAACCGGGAGTGGGCTACGAGCAGTACTTC. Translation gives CASSLKPGVGYEQYF.

J is TRBJ2-5 and V is TRBV11-3, with D tentatively TRBD2 (6 bases). The CDR3 sequence is 18 residues long. V was cut by 0 bases and J by 5 bases, with 22 bases left in between. From germline, CDR1 is SGHNT and CDR2 YENEEA. In nucleotides, the CDR3 is TGTGCCAGCAGCTTAGAGCGGGGACCTACCACCATAGGCGAGACCCAGTACTTC. This sequence encodes CASSLERGPTTIGETQYF.

The J gene is TRBJ1-2, the V gene TRBV5-1; 9 bases map to TRBD1. The germline V gene encodes CDR1 SGHRS and CDR2 YFSETQ. Losses at the gene ends were 0 bases for V and 7 bases for J; bases not matched to a gene: 4. This CDR3 has 14 residues. The CDR3 protein is CASSLDTGGVGYTF. In DNA, the CDR3 is TGCGCCAGCAGCTTGGATACAGGGGGCGTTGGCTACACCTTC.

The chain combines TRBV28 with TRBJ2-2, with 11 nucleotides matching TRBD1. CDR3 length: 15 residues. The V and J ends lost 6 bases and 7 bases, in that order; junction bases with no gene match: 7. Germline V lookup: CDR1 MDHEN, CDR2 SYDVKM. The CDR3 coding sequence is TGTGCCAGCAGGGGTCCCGGGACAGGGGGCGGGGAGCTGTTTTTT. Translated: CASRGPGTGGGELFF.

V and J are TRBV7-2 and TRBJ2-5; the match to TRBD2 covers 9 bases. V lost 6 bases and J lost 2; bases outside the gene matches: 13. CDR3 length: 17 residues. Looked up from germline, CDR1 is SGHTA and CDR2 is FQGNSA. DNA for the CDR3: TGTGCCAGCAGACTCCCCCGAGTAGCGGGAGTTCAAGAGACCCAGTACTTC. As protein: CASRLPRVAGVQETQYF.

V and J are TRBV4-2 and TRBJ1-1, with TRBD1 identical over 8 bases. V lost 1 base to trimming and J lost 10 bases; unmatched junction nucleotides: 11. The CDR3 sequence is 15 residues long. Germline CDR1 reads LGHNA; CDR2 reads YNFKEQ. DNA of the CDR3: TGTGCCAGCAGCCAAGGTTCGGACAGGGCGGGTGGAGCTTTCTTT. It translates to CASSQGSDRAGGAFF.

The J gene is TRBJ2-5, the V gene TRBV6-5, with D perhaps TRBD2 (6 bases). The CDR3 extends over 15 amino acids. Trimming took off 3 bases at V and 2 bases at J, with 13 bases between the two ends. Germline V gene lookup returns CDR1 MNHEY and CDR2 SVGAGI. CDR3 in amino acids: CASSYGIADQETQYF. The CDR3 DNA reads as TGTGCCAGCAGTTATGGTATAGCGGATCAAGAGACCCAGTACTTC.

V gene TRBV7-8 combines with J gene TRBJ1-1; 9 bases fit TRBD1. CDR3 length: 17 amino acids. Germline CDR1 and CDR2: SGHVS and FQNEAQ. Trimming at V came to 1 base and at J to 4 bases, leaving 10 bases not matched to a gene. The CDR3 DNA reads TGTGCCAGCAGCTTAGTAGCCGGGACAGGGTTTGGCACTGAAGCTTTCTTT. Its translation: CASSLVAGTGFGTEAFF. Filled out from reference TRBV7-8 and TRBJ1-1, the complete variable domain reads GAGVSQSPRYKVAKRGQDVALRCDPISGHVSLFWYQQALGQGPEFLTYFQNEAQLDKSGLPSDRFFAERPEGSVSTLKIQRTQQEDSAVYLCASSLVAGTGFGTEAFFGQGTRLTVV.

V and J are TRBV27 and TRBJ1-3, with D possibly being TRBD1 (5 bases). CDR1 MNHEY and CDR2 SMNVEV come from the germline V gene (reference sequence). V lost 3 bases and J 0 bases, leaving 9 bases between the germline ends. The CDR3 covers 15 residues. The CDR3 DNA reads TGTGCCAGCAGTTTCCGACAGAACTCTGGAAACACCATATATTTT. This translates into CASSFRQNSGNTIYF.

The chain's CDR3 is CASSYIGSTGDTQYF. For the CDR3, the DNA is TGTGCCAGCAGTTACATAGGGAGTACCGGCGATACGCAGTATTTT. The gene calls are TRBV28 and TRBJ2-3; tentatively, D is TRBD2 (5 bases). Germline CDR1 reads MDHEN; CDR2 reads SYDVKM. This CDR3 spans 15 amino acids. Trimming pared 4 bases from V and 6 bases from J, leaving 17 bases between.

The chain is built from TRBV5-1 and TRBJ2-5, with 7 bases lining up with TRBD2. Germline assignment: CDR1 SGHRS and CDR2 YFSETQ. This CDR3 contains 13 residues. The J segment lost 5 bases and the V segment lost 0 bases, leaving 1 base of the junction unmatched. The CDR3 coding sequence is TGCGCCAGCAGCTTGGTGGGGGGGGAGACCCAGTACTTC. It translates to CASSLVGGETQYF.

The rearrangement uses TRBV19 and TRBJ2-5; D might be TRBD1 (5 bases). Deletions cut 7 bases from V and 2 bases from J, with 11 bases between. Germline-derived CDR1 and CDR2 are LNHDA and SQIVND (reference sequence). The CDR3 runs to 13 residues. CDR3 nucleotide sequence: TGTGCCAGTACCACTCAGGGACAAGAGACCCAGTACTTC. Residues: CASTTQGQETQYF. The full variable domain, rest sourced from reference TRBV19 and TRBJ2-5, is DGGITQSPKYLFRKEGQNVTLSCEQNLNHDAMYWYRQDPGQGLRLIYYSQIVNDFQKGDIAEGYSVSREKKESFPLTVTSAQKNPTAFYLCASTTQGQETQYFGPGTRLLVL.

The J gene is TRBJ1-6, the V gene TRBV18, with 8 bases lining up with TRBD1. Losses at the gene ends were 3 bases for V and 6 bases for J; bases not matched to a gene: 4. The germline CDR1 and CDR2 sequences are KGHSH and LQKENI. CDR3 length: 15 amino acids. CDR3 in DNA: TGTGCCAGCTCACCGGGACAGGTTTCTAATTCACCCCTCCACTTT. Protein: CASSPGQVSNSPLHF.

The genes are TRBV7-2 and TRBJ1-5; the D is unclear. V was trimmed by 1 base and J by 0 bases, leaving 13 bases between them. Germline V gene data show CDR1 as SGHTA and CDR2 as FQGNSA. The CDR3 loop spans 17 amino acids. CDR3 nucleotides: TGTGCCAGCAGCTTAGATTTGGCGGGTTATAGCAATCAGCCCCAGCATTTT. Its translation is CASSLDLAGYSNQPQHF.

V and J are TRBV5-1 and TRBJ1-4; D gene ambiguous. Germline values: CDR1 SGHRS, CDR2 YFSETQ. V dropped 0 bases and J dropped 0 bases, with 9 bases sitting between them. There are 16 residues in the CDR3. The CDR3 protein is CASSLVFGTTNEKLFF. CDR3 DNA sequence: TGCGCCAGCAGCTTGGTTTTCGGGACAACTAATGAAAAACTGTTTTTT.